The 9 T cell receptor beta chains listed next were all sequenced from one sample in a study of regulatory T cells in long-lasting Graves disease. Documented time point: newly diagnosed GD, antithyroid drugs for less than 3 months. From PBMCs, RNA was extracted and then used to make the TCR library. Sequencing libraries for TCR beta were prepared with iRepertoire HTBI primers and Arm-PCR of CDR3 regions. TCRdb fed the multiplex PCR reads into MiXCR, producing one record per CDR3 protein. This sample has roughly 530,000 distinct CDR3 sequences, with roughly 15% found just once. These same data were also listed under a study on T cells in Graves' hyperthyroidism and ophthalmopathy.

The sample here was peripheral blood mononuclear cells (PBMCs), taken at new diagnosis, from a patient treated with antithyroid drugs. These receptors were taken from a woman aged 40-65 years with Graves disease.

The chain recombines TRBV6-1 with TRBJ1-2; D might be TRBD1 (5 bases). Germline V CDR1 and CDR2: MNHNS, SASEGT. The CDR3 sequence is 14 residues long. With 6 bases removed from V and 1 base from J, the gap between germline ends came to 12 bases. DNA of the CDR3: TGTGCCAGCAGACGACAGTTAATTAACTATGGCTACACCTTC. It is translated as CASRRQLINYGYTF.

This clonotype was counted many times. This sequence joins TRBV27 and TRBJ2-7; possibly TRBD1 for D (5 bases). In germline, CDR1 is MNHEY, CDR2 SMNVEV (reference sequence). CDR3 size: 14 residues. V shed 4 bases and J shed 5 bases, with 15 bases lying between them. The CDR3 coding sequence is TGTGCCAGCAGTTCCCGAGACAGTAGGGACGAGCAGTACTTC. Translation gives CASSSRDSRDEQYF.

Ten or more counts support this clonotype. The V call is TRBV6-5, the J call TRBJ1-2, with 7 positions matching TRBD1. Germline loops: CDR1 MNHEY, CDR2 SVGAGI. This CDR3 is built from 15 residues. The ends lost 0 bases at V and 1 base at J; junction bases unmatched: 2. This CDR3 is CASSYSGGFNYGYTF. CDR3 nucleotides: TGTGCCAGCAGTTACTCAGGGGGCTTTAACTATGGCTACACCTTC.

The chain recombines TRBV28 with TRBJ2-7, with TRBD1 matching over 10 bases. With 6 bases clipped from V and 3 bases from J, the junction kept 5 bases outside the gene matches. CDR1 MDHEN and CDR2 SYDVKM come from the germline V gene. The CDR3 extends over 14 amino acids. CDR3 in amino acids: CASSVRDRGYEQYF. The CDR3 DNA follows: TGTGCCAGCAGCGTCCGGGACAGGGGCTACGAGCAGTACTTC.

This clonotype came up many times. The rearrangement joins TRBV12-3 or TRBV12-4 to TRBJ1-2; the match to TRBD1 covers 7 bases. V trimming: 7 bases; J trimming: 6 bases; junction bases outside the gene matches: 11. The CDR3 extends over 14 amino acids. The CDR3 region is CASTKGAGGHGYTF. CDR3 bases: TGTGCCAGCACCAAAGGGGCAGGGGGTCATGGCTACACCTTC.

This clonotype has just one count. Given a much more abundant clone one base away, this may be a read error. The chain combines TRBV30 with TRBJ1-1; TRBD1 might be the D (5 bases). With 5 bases removed from V and 3 bases from J, the gap between germline ends came to 10 bases. The CDR3 is 12 residues long. Germline-derived CDR1 and CDR2 are GTSNPN and SVGIG (reference sequence). CDR3 region: CAWGREDTEAFF. As DNA, the CDR3 is TGTGCCTGGGGCAGGGAGGACACTGAAGCTTTCTTT. The full variable domain, with the rest looked up from reference TRBV30 and TRBJ1-1, is SQTIHQWPATLVQPVGSPLSLECTVEGTSNPNLYWYRQAAGRGLQLLFYSVGIGQISSEVPQNLSASRPQDRQFILSSKKLLLSDSGFYLCAWGREDTEAFFGQGTRLTVV.

This clonotype was detected many times. The chain links TRBV27 to TRBJ2-3; a weak D match, TRBD2 (6 bases). Trimming took 0 bases from V and 0 from J, leaving 16 bases between them. The CDR3 loop spans 18 amino acids. Germline CDR1 and CDR2: MNHEY and SMNVEV (reference sequence). CDR3 coding DNA: TGTGCCAGCAGTTTATCGATGGGGACTTATCTTAGCACAGATACGCAGTATTTT. Translating gives CASSLSMGTYLSTDTQYF.

In the case of this clonotype: A much larger clonotype is one base distant, so this may be a read error. The chain joins TRBV7-6 to TRBJ2-7; D not resolved. From germline, CDR1 is SGHVS and CDR2 FNYEAQ. The CDR3 consists of 13 residues. The V and J ends lost 4 bases and 0 bases respectively, with 7 bases between them. CDR3 nucleotides: TGTGCCAGCAGCTGGGGAAGCTCCTACGAGCAGTACTTC. This encodes CASSWGSSYEQYF.

The sample holds many counts of this clonotype. The chain combines TRBV2 with TRBJ2-7, with D hard to call. Germline CDR1 and CDR2: SNHLY and FYNNEI. CDR3 length: 13 amino acids. V gave up 0 bases and J gave up 4 bases, with 7 bases separating them. CDR3 nucleotide sequence: TGTGCCAGCAGTGAAGCCCCCCGATACGAGCAGTACTTC. Translation: CASSEAPRYEQYF.